The source of this T cell receptor beta chain is a study of cytomegalovirus exposure and HLA in healthy donors. CDR1 and CDR2 from the germline V gene are MDHEN and SYDVKM. Deletions cut 6 bases from V and 4 bases from J, with 18 bases between. This CDR3 has 15 amino acids. A multiplex PCR was run with 60 Vbeta primers and 13 Jbeta primers. The assay was immunoSEQ multiplex PCR, and TCRdb's table has in-frame clones only and misses some. The table lists some 30,000 clones. The TCR originated in a man aged 35 to 55 in good health and CMV-seronegative. The sequenced sample was PBMCs. The V gene is TRBV28, the J gene TRBJ1-2; TRBD1 might be the D (6 bases). CDR3 DNA sequence: TGTGCCAGCAGCTCAGGGGCAGAAACCTCCTATGGCTACACCTTC. This translates into CASSSGAETSYGYTF.